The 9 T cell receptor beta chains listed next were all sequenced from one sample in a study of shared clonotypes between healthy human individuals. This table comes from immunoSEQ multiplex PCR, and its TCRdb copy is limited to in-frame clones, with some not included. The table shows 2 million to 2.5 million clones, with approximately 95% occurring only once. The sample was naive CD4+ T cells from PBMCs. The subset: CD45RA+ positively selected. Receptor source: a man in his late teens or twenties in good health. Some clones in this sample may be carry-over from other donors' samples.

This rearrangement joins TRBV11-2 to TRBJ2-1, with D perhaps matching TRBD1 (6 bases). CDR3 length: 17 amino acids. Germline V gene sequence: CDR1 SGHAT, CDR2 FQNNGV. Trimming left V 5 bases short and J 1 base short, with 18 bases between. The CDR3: CASSPRAGDASYNEQFF. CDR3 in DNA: TGTGCCAGCAGCCCTAGAGCAGGGGACGCGTCCTACAATGAGCAGTTCTTC. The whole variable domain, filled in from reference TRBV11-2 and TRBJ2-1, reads EAGVAQSPRYKIIEKRQSVAFWCNPISGHATLYWYQQILGQGPKLLIQFQNNGVVDDSQLPKDRFSAERLKGVDSTLKIQPAKLEDSAVYLCASSPRAGDASYNEQFFGPGTRLTVL.

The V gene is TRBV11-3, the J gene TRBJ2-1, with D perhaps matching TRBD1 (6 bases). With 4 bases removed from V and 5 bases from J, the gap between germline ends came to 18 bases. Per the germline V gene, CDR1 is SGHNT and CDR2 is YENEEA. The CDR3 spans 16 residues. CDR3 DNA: TGTGCCAGCAGCTCAGGGGCAGGGGCCGGGAACAATGAGCAGTTCTTC. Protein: CASSSGAGAGNNEQFF.

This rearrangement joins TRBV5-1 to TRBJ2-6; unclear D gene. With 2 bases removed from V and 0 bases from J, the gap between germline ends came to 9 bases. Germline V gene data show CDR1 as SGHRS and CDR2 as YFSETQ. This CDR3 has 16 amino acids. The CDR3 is CASSFNRASGANVLTF. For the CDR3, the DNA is TGCGCCAGCAGCTTTAATAGAGCCTCTGGGGCCAACGTCCTGACTTTC.

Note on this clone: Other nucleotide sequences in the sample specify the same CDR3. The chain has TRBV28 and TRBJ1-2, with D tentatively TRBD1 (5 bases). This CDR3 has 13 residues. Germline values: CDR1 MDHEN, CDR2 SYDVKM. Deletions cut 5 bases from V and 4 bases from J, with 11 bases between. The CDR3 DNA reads TGTGCCAGCAGTCTAGGGACCGCCTATGGCTACACCTTC. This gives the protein CASSLGTAYGYTF.

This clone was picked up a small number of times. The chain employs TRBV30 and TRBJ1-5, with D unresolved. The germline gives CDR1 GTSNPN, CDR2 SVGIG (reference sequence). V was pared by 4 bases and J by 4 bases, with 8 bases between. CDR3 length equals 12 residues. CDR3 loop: CAWKGLNQPQHF. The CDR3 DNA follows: TGTGCCTGGAAGGGTCTTAATCAGCCCCAGCATTTT.

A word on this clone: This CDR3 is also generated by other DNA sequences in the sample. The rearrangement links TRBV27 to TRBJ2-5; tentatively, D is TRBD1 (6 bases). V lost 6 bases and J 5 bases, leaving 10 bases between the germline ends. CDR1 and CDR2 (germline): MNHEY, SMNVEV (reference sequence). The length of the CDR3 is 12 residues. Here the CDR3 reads CASSYRGETQYF. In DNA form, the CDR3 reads TGTGCCAGCAGCTATAGGGGGGAGACCCAGTACTTC.

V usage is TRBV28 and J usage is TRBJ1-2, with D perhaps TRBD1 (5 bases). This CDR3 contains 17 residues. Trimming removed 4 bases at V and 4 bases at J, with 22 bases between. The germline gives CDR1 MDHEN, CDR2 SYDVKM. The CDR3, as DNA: TGTGCCAGCAGTTCTTTATCCGCCGAGCGGGGCCTCTATGGCTACACCTTC. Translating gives CASSSLSAERGLYGYTF.

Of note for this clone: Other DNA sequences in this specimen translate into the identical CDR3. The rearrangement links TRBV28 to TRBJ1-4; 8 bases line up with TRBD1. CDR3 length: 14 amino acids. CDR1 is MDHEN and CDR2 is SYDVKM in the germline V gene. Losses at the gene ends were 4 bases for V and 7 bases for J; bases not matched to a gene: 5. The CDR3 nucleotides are TGTGCCAGCAGTTCCGGACAGGGATCTGAAAAACTGTTTTTT. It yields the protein CASSSGQGSEKLFF.

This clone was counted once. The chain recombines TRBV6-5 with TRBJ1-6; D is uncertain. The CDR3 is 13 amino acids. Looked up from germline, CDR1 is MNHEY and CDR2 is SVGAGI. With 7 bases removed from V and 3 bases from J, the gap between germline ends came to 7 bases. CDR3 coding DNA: TGTGCCAGCACGGGAGGCTATAATTCACCCCTCCACTTT. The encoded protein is CASTGGYNSPLHF.